This T cell receptor beta chain is from a study of regulatory T cells in long-lasting Graves disease. Time point denoted: newly diagnosed GD, antithyroid drugs for less than 3 months. PBMC RNA was the source of the TCR library. Sequencing libraries for TCR beta were prepared with iRepertoire HTBI primers and Arm-PCR of CDR3 regions. TCRdb independently ran MiXCR on the multiplex PCR reads; one entry per CDR3 protein. Found here are about 540,000 distinct CDR3 sequences, 13% of them singletons; the top ten hold 8% to 10%. This clonotype was seen many times. This sample also belongs to another study, concerning T cells in Graves' hyperthyroidism and ophthalmopathy. That paper adds: The study used the HTBI primer set for a first-round RT-PCR of the TCR CDR3. Most thyroid clonotypes expanded above 0.001 appeared in blood too. The authors' 13 V-J model separated ophthalmopathy from stable hyperthyroidism.

Sequencing used peripheral blood mononuclear cells (PBMCs), obtained at new diagnosis, from a patient treated with antithyroid drugs. The sequence came from a man aged 25 to 40 with Graves disease.

This chain's CDR3 is CASSKLLDSPLHF. For the CDR3, the DNA is TGTGCCAGCAGTAAACTCTTGGATTCACCCCTCCACTTT. The rearrangement links TRBV6-1 to TRBJ1-6; D unresolved. CDR1 and CDR2 from the germline V gene are MNHNS and SASEGT. The V gene lost 5 bases and the J gene lost 8 bases, with 10 bases spanning the gap. The CDR3 runs 13 residues.